Here is one TCR beta chain with its context. This record belongs to a study of shared clonotypes between healthy human individuals. The data were produced by immunoSEQ multiplex PCR, yet TCRdb's version contains in-frame clones alone and is incomplete. The sample records about 470,000 clones, 70% to 80% being singletons. The ends were cut back, 2 bases at V and 2 bases at J, with 12 bases in the middle. There are 15 residues in the CDR3. The germline gives CDR1 MNHNS, CDR2 SASEGT. This sequence joins TRBV6-1 and TRBJ1-2; possibly TRBD1 for D (6 bases). This receptor was obtained from a woman in her thirties or forties in good health. Some clones in this sample may be carry-over from other donors' samples. The specimen was PBMCs. CDR3 loop: CASSEFTGPNYGYTF. In DNA, the CDR3 is TGTGCCAGCAGTGAATTCACAGGGCCCAACTATGGCTACACCTTC.